This TCR beta chain was profiled in a study of OX40 agonist ivuxolimab in advanced cancers. V shed 8 bases, J shed 3 bases, and the junction held 10 bases outside the gene matches. The CDR3 covers 14 residues. Germline V gene lookup returns CDR1 MDHEN and CDR2 SYDVKM. Profiling relied on immunoSEQ multiplex PCR, and the TCRdb table lists in-frame clones only, not all of them. The data show about 50,000 clones, with more than 70% seen just once and roughly 6% held by the top ten. Here the sequenced sample was CD4+ or CD8+ T cells sorted from blood, taken in a trial of the OX40 agonist ivuxolimab. The chain couples TRBV28 to TRBJ2-7; TRBD1 matches 7 bases. This sequence was found in an adult with an advanced solid tumor such as melanoma, head and neck, liver or kidney cancer. The CDR3 bases are TGTGCCAGCGCTACGGGACAGAGACTCTACGAGCAGTACTTC. Translating it yields CASATGQRLYEQYF.